This T cell receptor beta chain came from a study of patients and donors after allogeneic stem cell transplantation. TCRdb ran MiXCR on the RT-PCR reads and lists one entry per CDR3 protein. The table lists roughly 960,000 distinct CDR3 sequences, about a sixth of them singletons. Trimming took off 0 bases at V and 4 bases at J, with 12 bases between the two ends. Germline CDR1 SGHDN, CDR2 FVKESK. CDR3 size: 15 residues. The material sequenced was blood, either unsorted or a sorted T cell fraction (not recorded which). This sequence was found in a human donor who was either an allogeneic HSCT recipient or a stem cell or donor lymphocyte infusion donor (not recorded which). It is not recorded whose cells these are; they may come from a transplant donor. The chain recombines TRBV14 with TRBJ1-2; D gene ambiguous. The CDR3 region is CASSQETSPFYGYTF. CDR3 nucleotide sequence: TGTGCCAGCAGCCAAGAGACGTCGCCCTTCTATGGCTACACCTTC.